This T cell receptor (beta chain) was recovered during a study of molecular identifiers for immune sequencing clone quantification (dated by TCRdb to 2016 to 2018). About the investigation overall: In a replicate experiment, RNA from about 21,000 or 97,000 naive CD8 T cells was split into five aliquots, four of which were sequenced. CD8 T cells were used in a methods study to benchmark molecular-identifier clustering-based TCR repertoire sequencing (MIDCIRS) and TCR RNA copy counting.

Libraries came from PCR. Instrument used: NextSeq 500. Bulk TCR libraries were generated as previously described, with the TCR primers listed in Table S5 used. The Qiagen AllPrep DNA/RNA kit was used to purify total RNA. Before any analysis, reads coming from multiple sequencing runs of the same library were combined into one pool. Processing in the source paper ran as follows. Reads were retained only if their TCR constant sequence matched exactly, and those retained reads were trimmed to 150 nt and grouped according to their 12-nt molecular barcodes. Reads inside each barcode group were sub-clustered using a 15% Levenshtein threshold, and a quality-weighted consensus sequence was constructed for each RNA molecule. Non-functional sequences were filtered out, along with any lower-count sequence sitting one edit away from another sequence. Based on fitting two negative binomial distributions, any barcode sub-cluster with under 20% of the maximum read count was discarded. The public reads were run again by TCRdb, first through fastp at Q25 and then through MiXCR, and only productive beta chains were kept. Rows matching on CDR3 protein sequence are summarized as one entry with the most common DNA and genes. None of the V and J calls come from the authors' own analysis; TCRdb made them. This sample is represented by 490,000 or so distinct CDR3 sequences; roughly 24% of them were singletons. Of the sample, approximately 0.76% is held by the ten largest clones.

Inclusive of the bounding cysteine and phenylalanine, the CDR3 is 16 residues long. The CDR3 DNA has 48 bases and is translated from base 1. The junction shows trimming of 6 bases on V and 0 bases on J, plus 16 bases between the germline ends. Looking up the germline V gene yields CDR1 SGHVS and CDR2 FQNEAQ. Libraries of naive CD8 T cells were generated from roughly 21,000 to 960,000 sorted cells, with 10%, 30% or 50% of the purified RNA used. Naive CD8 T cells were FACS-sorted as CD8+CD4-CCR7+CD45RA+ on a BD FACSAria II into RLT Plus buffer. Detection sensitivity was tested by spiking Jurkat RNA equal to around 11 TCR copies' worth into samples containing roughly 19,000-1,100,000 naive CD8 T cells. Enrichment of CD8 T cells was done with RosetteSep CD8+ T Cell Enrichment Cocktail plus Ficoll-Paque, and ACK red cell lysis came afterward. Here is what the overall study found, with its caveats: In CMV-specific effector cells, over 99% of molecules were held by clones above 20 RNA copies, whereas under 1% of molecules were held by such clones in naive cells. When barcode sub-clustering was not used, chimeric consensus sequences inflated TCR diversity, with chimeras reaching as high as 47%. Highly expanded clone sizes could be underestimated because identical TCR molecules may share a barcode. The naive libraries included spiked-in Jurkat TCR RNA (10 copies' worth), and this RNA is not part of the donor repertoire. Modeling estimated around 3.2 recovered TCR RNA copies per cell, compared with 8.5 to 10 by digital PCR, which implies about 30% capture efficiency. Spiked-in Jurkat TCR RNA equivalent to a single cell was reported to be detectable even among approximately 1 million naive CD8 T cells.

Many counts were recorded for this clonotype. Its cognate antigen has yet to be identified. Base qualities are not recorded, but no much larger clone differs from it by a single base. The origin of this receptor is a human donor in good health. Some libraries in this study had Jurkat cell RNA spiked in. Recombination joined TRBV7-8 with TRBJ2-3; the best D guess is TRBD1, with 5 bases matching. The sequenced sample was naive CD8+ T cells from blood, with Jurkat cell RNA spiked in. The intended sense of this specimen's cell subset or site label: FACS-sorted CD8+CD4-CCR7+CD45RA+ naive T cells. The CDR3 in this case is CASSHKSRGSTDTQYF. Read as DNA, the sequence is TGTGCCAGCAGTCATAAAAGTAGGGGTAGCACAGATACGCAGTATTTT. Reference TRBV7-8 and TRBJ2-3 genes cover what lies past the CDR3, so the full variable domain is GAGVSQSPRYKVAKRGQDVALRCDPISGHVSLFWYQQALGQGPEFLTYFQNEAQLDKSGLPSDRFFAERPEGSVSTLKIQRTQQEDSAVYLCASSHKSRGSTDTQYFGPGTRLTVL.